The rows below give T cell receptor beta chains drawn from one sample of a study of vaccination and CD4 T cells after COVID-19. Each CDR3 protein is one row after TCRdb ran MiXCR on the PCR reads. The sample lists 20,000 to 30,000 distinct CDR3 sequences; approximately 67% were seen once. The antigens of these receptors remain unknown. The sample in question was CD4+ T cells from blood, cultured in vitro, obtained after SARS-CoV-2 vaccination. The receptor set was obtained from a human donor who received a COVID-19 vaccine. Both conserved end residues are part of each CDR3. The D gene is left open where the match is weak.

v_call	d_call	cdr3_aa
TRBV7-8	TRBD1	CASSLRGQGDSPLHF
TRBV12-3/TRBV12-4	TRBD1	CASGRGHMGEQFF
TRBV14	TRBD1	CASSRVTGAGNTIYF
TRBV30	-	CAWSGGGGWPQHF
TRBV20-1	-	CSAQGFGNSPLHF
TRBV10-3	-	CAISESTASRPGELFF
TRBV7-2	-	CASSLDIRDTQYF
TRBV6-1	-	CASSEARQYNQPQHF
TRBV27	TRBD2	CASSLLGLGEETQYF
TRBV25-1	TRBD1	CASSPAGTVSNQPQHF
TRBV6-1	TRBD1	CASRSNDRAKRPQHF
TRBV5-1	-	CASSPDSSGNTIYF
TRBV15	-	CATTASGGRGETQYF
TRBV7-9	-	CASSLEGASNQPQHF
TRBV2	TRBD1	CASRGTGIPLVHF
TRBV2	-	CASIGAGQGNQPQHF
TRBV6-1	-	CASSAARGGSNQPQHF
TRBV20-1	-	CSVSGGLPSSYTF